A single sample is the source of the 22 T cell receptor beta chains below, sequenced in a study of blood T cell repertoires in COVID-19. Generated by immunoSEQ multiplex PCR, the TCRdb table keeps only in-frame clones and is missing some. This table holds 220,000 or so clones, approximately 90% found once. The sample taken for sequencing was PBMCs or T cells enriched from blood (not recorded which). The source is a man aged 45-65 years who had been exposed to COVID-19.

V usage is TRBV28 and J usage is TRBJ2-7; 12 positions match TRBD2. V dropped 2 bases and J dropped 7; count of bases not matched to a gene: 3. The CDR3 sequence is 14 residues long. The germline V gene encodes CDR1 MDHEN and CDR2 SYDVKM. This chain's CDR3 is CASSLLAGGREQYV. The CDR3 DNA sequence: TGTGCCAGCAGTTTACTAGCGGGAGGGAGGGAGCAGTACGTC.

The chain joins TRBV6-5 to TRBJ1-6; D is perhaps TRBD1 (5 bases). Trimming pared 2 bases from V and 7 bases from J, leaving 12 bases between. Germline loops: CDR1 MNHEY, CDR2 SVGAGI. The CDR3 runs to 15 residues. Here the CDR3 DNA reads TGTGCCAGCAGTTACGATGATCAGGGAAATTCACCCCTCCACTTT. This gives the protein CASSYDDQGNSPLHF.

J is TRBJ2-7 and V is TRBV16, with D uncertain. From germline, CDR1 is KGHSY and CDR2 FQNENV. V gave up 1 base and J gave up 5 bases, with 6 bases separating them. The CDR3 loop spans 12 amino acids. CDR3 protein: CASSQLANEQYV. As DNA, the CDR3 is TGTGCCAGCAGCCAATTGGCCAACGAGCAGTACGTC.

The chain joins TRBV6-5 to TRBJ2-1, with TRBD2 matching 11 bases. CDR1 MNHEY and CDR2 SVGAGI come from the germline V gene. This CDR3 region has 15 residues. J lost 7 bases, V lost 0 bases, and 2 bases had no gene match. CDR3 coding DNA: TGTGCCAGCAGTTACTCTAGCGGGAGGGATAATGAGCAGTTCTTC. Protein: CASSYSSGRDNEQFF.

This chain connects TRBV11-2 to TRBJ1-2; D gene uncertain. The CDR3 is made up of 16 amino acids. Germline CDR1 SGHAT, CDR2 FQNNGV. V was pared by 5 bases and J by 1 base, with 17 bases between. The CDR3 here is CASSPTAERINYGYTF. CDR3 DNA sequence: TGTGCCAGCAGCCCCACAGCAGAACGGATTAACTATGGCTACACCTTC.

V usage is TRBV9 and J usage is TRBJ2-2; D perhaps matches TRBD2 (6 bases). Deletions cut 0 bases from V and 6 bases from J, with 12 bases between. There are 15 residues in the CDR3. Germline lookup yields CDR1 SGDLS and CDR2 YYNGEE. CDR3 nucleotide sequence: TGTGCCAGCAGCGTAGCGGCGGGATGGTCCGGGGAGCTGTTTTTT. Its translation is CASSVAAGWSGELFF.

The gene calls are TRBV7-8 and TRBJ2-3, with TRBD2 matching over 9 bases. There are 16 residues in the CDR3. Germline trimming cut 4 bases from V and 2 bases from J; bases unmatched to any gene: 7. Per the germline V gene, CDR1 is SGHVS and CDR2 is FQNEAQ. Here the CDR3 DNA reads TGTGCCAGCAGCTCCCCACTAGCGGGCTTCACAGATACGCAGTATTTT. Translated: CASSSPLAGFTDTQYF.

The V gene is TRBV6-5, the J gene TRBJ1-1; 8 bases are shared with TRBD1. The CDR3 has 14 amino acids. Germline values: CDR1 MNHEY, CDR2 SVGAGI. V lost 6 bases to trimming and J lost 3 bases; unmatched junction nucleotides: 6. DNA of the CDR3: TGTGCCAGCAGCCTAGACAGGGGAGACACTGAAGCTTTCTTT. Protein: CASSLDRGDTEAFF.

The CDR3 is CASSHTGTLGNIQYF. The DNA of the CDR3 is TGTGCCAGCAGTCATACCGGGACTCTAGGAAACATTCAGTACTTC. The chain recombines TRBV27 with TRBJ2-4; a weak D match, TRBD2 (6 bases). Germline CDR1 is MNHEY and CDR2 is SMNVEV (reference sequence). Trimming cost V 5 bases and J 6 bases, with 17 bases left between them. This CDR3 region has 15 residues.

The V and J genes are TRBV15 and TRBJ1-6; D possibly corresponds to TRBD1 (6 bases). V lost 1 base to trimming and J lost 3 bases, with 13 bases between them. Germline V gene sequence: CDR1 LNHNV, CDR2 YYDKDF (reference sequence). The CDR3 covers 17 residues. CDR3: CATSRGGGQSYNSPLHF. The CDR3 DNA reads TGTGCCACCAGCAGAGGGGGGGGACAAAGCTATAATTCACCCCTCCACTTT.

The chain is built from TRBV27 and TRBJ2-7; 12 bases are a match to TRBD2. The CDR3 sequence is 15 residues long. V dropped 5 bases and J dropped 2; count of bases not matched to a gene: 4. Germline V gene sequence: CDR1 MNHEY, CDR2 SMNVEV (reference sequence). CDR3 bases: TGTGCCAGCAGTCGTCTAGCGGGGGGGACCTACGAGCAGTACTTC. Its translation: CASSRLAGGTYEQYF.

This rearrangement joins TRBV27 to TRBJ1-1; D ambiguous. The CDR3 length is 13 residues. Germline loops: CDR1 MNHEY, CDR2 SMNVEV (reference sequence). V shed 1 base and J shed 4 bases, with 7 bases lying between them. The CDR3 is CASSLFPSTEAFF. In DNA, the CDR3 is TGTGCCAGCAGTTTATTCCCTAGCACTGAAGCTTTCTTT.

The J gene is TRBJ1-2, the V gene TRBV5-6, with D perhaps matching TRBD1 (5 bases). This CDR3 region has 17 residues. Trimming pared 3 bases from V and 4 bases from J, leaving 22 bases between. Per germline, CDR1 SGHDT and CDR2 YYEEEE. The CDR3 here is CASSSGGAAPFPYGYTF. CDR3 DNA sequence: TGTGCCAGCAGCTCCGGTGGGGCAGCGCCCTTTCCCTATGGCTACACCTTC.

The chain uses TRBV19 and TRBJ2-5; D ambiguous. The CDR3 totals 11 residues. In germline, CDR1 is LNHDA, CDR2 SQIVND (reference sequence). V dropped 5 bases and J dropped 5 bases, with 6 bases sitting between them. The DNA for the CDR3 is TGTGCCAGTAGTTACGGGGAGACCCAGTACTTC. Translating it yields CASSYGETQYF.

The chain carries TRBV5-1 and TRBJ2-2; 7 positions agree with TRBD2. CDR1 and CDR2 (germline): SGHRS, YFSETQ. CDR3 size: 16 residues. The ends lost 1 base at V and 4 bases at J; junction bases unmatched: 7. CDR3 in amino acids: CASSLLAGEGTGELFF. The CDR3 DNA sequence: TGCGCCAGCAGCTTGCTGGCGGGGGAGGGCACCGGGGAGCTGTTTTTT.

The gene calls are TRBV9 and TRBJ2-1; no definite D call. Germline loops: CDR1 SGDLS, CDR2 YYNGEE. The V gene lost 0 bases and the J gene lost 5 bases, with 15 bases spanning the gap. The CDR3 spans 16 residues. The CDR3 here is CASSVVGELVNNEQFF. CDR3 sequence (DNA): TGTGCCAGCAGCGTAGTGGGCGAGTTGGTCAACAATGAGCAGTTCTTC.

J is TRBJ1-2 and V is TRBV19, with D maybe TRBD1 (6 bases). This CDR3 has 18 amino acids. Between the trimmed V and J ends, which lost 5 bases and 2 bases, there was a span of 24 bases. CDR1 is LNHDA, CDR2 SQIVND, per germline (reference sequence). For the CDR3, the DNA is TGTGCCAGTAGTTACCTAACCGGGACACAAACCACAAACTATGGCTACACCTTC. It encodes CASSYLTGTQTTNYGYTF.

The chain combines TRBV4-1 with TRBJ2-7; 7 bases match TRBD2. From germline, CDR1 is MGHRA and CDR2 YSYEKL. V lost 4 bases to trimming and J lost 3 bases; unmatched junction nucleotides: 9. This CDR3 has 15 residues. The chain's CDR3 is CASSLSWEGFYEQYV. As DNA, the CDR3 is TGCGCCAGCAGCCTTTCTTGGGAGGGGTTCTACGAGCAGTACGTC.

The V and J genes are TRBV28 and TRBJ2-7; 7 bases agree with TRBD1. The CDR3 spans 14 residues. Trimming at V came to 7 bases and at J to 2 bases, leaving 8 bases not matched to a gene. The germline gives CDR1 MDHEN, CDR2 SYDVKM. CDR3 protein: CASTSPGQPYEQYF. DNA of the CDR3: TGTGCCAGCACTTCTCCGGGACAGCCCTACGAGCAGTACTTC.

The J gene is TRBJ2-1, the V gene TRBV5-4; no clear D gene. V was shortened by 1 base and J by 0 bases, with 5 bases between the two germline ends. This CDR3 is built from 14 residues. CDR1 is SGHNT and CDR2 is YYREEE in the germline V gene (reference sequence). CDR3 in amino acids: CASSLLASYNEQFF. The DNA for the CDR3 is TGTGCCAGCAGCTTGCTGGCCTCCTACAATGAGCAGTTCTTC.

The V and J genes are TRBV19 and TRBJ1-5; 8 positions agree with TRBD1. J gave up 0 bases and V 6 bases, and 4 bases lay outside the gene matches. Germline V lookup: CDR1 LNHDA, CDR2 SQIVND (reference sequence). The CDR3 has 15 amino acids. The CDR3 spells CASSLGQVSNQPQHF. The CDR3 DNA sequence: TGTGCCAGTAGCCTGGGACAGGTTAGCAATCAGCCCCAGCATTTT.

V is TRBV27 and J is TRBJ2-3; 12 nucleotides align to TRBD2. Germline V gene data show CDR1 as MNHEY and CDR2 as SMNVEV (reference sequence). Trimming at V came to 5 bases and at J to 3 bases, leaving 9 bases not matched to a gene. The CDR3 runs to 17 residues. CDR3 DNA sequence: TGTGCCAGCAGTACCCGCCAAACTAGCGGGGGGACAGATACGCAGTATTTT. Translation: CASSTRQTSGGTDTQYF.